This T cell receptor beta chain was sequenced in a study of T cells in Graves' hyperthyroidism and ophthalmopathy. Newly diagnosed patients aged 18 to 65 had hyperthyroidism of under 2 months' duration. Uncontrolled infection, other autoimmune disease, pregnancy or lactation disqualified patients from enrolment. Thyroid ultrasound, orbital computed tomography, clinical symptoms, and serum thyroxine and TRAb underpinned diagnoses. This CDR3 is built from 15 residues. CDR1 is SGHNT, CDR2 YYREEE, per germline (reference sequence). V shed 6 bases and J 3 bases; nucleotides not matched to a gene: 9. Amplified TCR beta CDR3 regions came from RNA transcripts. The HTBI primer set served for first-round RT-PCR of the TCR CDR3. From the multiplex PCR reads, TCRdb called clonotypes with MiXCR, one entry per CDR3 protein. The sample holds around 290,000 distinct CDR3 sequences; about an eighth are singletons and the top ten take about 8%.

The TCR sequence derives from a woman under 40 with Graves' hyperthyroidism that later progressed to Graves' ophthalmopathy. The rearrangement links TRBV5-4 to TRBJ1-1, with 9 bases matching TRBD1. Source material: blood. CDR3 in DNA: TGTGCCAGCACCTGGGACAGGGTAGCGGACACTGAAGCTTTCTTT. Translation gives CASTWDRVADTEAFF. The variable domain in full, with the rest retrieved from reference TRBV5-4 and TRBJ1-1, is ETGVTQSPTHLIKTRGQQVTLRCSSQSGHNTVSWYQQALGQGPQFIFQYYREEENGRGNFPPRFSGLQFPNYSSELNVNALELDDSALYLCASTWDRVADTEAFFGQGTRLTVV.